The 11 T cell receptor beta chains below come from one sample, sequenced in a study of regulatory T cells in long-lasting Graves disease. This sample's time point: newly diagnosed GD, antithyroid drugs for less than 3 months. From PBMCs, RNA was extracted and then used to make the TCR library. Assembly of TCR beta libraries relied on iRepertoire HTBI primers together with Arm-PCR of CDR3 regions. TCRdb re-called the multiplex PCR reads through MiXCR, storing one row per CDR3 protein. The top ten clones hold about 7.8% of a sample with over 350,000 distinct CDR3 sequences, 15% of them seen once. This sample also belongs to another study, concerning T cells in Graves' hyperthyroidism and ophthalmopathy.

Sample: peripheral blood mononuclear cells (PBMCs), taken at new diagnosis, from a patient treated with antithyroid drugs. These receptors originate from a woman aged 40 to 50 with Graves disease.

This clonotype was observed at least ten times. This chain links TRBV28 with TRBJ2-7, with 11 bases that match TRBD2. Germline V lookup: CDR1 MDHEN, CDR2 SYDVKM. V gave up 2 bases and J gave up 4 bases; unmatched junction bases: 10. The CDR3 extends over 17 amino acids. The CDR3 loop is CASSLTRLAGGFYEQYF. The CDR3 DNA sequence: TGTGCCAGCAGTTTAACTCGTCTAGCGGGAGGATTTTACGAGCAGTACTTC.

There are many counts of this clonotype. The genes are TRBV20-1 and TRBJ2-7, with D possibly being TRBD1 or TRBD2 (5 bases each). The germline V gene has CDR1 DFQATT and CDR2 SNEGSKA (reference sequence). CDR3 length: 11 residues. The V end lost 6 bases, the J end lost 4 bases, and 10 bases lay between the germline ends. This CDR3 is CSAKRGYEQYF. CDR3 DNA: TGCAGTGCCAAGAGGGGATACGAGCAGTACTTC.

This clonotype was detected many times. V gene TRBV10-3 combines with J gene TRBJ2-1; D possibly corresponds to TRBD2 (6 bases). The V gene's germline CDR1 is ENHRY and CDR2 SYGVKD. The CDR3 totals 14 residues. With 10 bases removed from V and 0 bases from J, the gap between germline ends came to 13 bases. The CDR3 region is CATSTGSSYNEQFF. Written as DNA, the CDR3 is TGTGCCACATCTACCGGGAGCTCCTACAATGAGCAGTTCTTC.

This clonotype was picked up a small number of times. The chain carries TRBV10-2 and TRBJ2-7, with 8 bases identical to TRBD1. V was clipped by 7 bases and J by 6 bases; unmatched bases: 11. The CDR3 length is 14 residues. Germline lookup yields CDR1 WSHSY and CDR2 SAAADI. Here the CDR3 DNA reads TGCGCCAGCACAAAAACAGGGGGAGTACTCGAGCAGTACTTC. This encodes CASTKTGGVLEQYF.

The chain uses TRBV4-2 and TRBJ2-2; 7 bases match TRBD1. Germline loops: CDR1 LGHNA, CDR2 YNFKEQ. The CDR3 spans 17 residues. V dropped 0 bases and J dropped 4; count of bases not matched to a gene: 8. The CDR3 DNA reads TGTGCCAGCAGCCAAGATCAGGTCTACAGGGGCACCGGGGAGCTGTTTTTT. Its translation is CASSQDQVYRGTGELFF.

This clonotype has a count of ten or more. V is TRBV12-3 or TRBV12-4 and J is TRBJ2-3; D is perhaps TRBD1 or TRBD2 (6 bases each). Deletions cut 6 bases from V and 2 bases from J, with 15 bases between. The CDR3 extends over 15 amino acids. CDR3 nucleotides: TGTGCCAGCAGCCCCCTGCGGGACAACACAGATACGCAGTATTTT. It yields the protein CASSPLRDNTDTQYF.

Concerning this clonotype itself: A read error is possible here, since a much larger clone lies one base away. This sequence joins TRBV7-8 and TRBJ2-1; 7 positions match TRBD2. V was pared by 5 bases and J by 5 bases, with 9 bases of the junction left unmatched. The CDR3 loop spans 15 amino acids. CDR1 SGHVS and CDR2 FQNEAQ come from the germline V gene. This CDR3 reads CASSLRGGPHNEQFF. The CDR3 DNA follows: TGTGCCAGCAGCCTAAGGGGAGGGCCTCACAATGAGCAGTTCTTC.

This clonotype appeared a few times. Mismatch with germline at one junction end may stem from a read error. The rearrangement uses TRBV13 and TRBJ2-7; TRBD1 agrees at 12 bases. CDR1 is PRHDT, CDR2 FYEKMQ, per germline (reference sequence). This CDR3 is 15 amino acids long. CDR3 sequence reads: CASSLGTGGSHEQYF. The CDR3 nucleotides read TGTGCCAGCAGCCTCGGGACAGGGGGCTCCCACGAGCAGTACTTC.

This clonotype was counted at least ten times. The chain joins TRBV2 to TRBJ1-5; D uncertain. The CDR3 is 14 residues long. Germline-derived CDR1 and CDR2 are SNHLY and FYNNEI. V was clipped by 8 bases and J by 0 bases, with 11 bases between them. CDR3 protein: CASSPLNSNQPQHF. In DNA, the CDR3 is TGTGCCAGCTCACCCTTGAATAGCAATCAGCCCCAGCATTTT. The full variable domain, in which reference TRBV2 and TRBJ1-5 provide the parts outside the CDR3, is EPEVTQTPSHQVTQMGQEVILRCVPISNHLYFYWYRQILGQKVEFLVSFYNNEISEKSEIFDDQFSVERPDGSNFTLKIRSTKLEDSAMYFCASSPLNSNQPQHFGDGTRLSIL.

In this sample, this clonotype turned up many times. The genes are TRBV7-9 and TRBJ2-7; D ambiguous. The germline V gene has CDR1 SEHNR and CDR2 FQNEAQ (reference sequence). With 4 bases removed from V and 0 bases from J, the gap between germline ends came to 10 bases. The CDR3 spans 14 residues. The CDR3 region has the DNA TGTGCCAGCAGCTCAGGCCAAAACTCCTACGAGCAGTACTTC. Translation: CASSSGQNSYEQYF. The whole variable domain, filled in from reference TRBV7-9 and TRBJ2-7, reads DTGVSQNPRHKITKRGQNVTFRCDPISEHNRLYWYRQTLGQGPEFLTYFQNEAQLEKSRLLSDRFSAERPKGSFSTLEIQRTEQGDSAMYLCASSSGQNSYEQYFGPGTRLTVT.

This clonotype was picked up many times. The rearrangement links TRBV30 to TRBJ1-3, with D unclear. CDR1 is GTSNPN and CDR2 is SVGIG in the germline V gene (reference sequence). The CDR3 has 13 amino acids. The V gene lost 8 bases and the J gene lost 0 bases, with 11 bases spanning the gap. The CDR3 nucleotides are TGTGCCCACGGACGGGACTCTGGAAACACCATATATTTT. It translates to CAHGRDSGNTIYF.